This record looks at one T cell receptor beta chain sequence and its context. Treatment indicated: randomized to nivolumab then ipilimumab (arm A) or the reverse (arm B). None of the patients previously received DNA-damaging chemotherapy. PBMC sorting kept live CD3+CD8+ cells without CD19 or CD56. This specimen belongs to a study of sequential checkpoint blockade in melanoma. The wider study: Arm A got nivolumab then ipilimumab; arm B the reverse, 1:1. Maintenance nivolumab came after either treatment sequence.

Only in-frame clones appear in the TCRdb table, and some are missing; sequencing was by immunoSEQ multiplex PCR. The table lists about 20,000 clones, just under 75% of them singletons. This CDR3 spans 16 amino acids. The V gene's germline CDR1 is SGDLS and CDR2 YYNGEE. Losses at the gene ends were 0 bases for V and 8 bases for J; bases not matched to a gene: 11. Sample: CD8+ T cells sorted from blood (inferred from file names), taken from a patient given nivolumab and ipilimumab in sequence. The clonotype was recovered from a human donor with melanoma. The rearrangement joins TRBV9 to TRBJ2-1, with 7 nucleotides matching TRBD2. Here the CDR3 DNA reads TGTGCCAGCAGCGTAGAAGTGGGAGGGCCTCTGGATGAGCAGTTCTTC. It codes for CASSVEVGGPLDEQFF.